The entry below describes one T cell receptor (beta chain). This CDR3 is 15 amino acids long. Germline values: CDR1 SGHTA, CDR2 FQGTGA. With V trimmed by 5 bases and J by 5 bases, 6 bases remained unmatched. Some clones are missing from TCRdb's copy, which holds only in-frame ones; the method was immunoSEQ multiplex PCR. Among tens of thousands of clones listed, 70% to 90% were seen once. Combined were second doses at about 4 or about 12 weeks. This sample was taken from a study of T cell responses to AZD1222 COVID-19 vaccine. Material: peripheral blood, obtained 28 days after the second AZD1222 dose. The chain joins TRBV7-3 to TRBJ2-7, with TRBD2 matching over 13 bases. This receptor was identified in an adult who received the AZD1222 COVID-19 vaccine. The DNA for the CDR3 is TGTGCCAGCAGCCCCGGGACTAGCGGGATCGACGAGCAGTACTTC. Residues: CASSPGTSGIDEQYF.